Here is one T cell receptor (beta chain) with its context. Its target is not known. RNA was extracted and reverse transcribed into cDNA as the sequencing template. Clones were sequenced by immunoSEQ multiplex PCR, and TCRdb holds only the in-frame ones, with some missing. This table holds around 180,000 clones, 64% found once. This sample is part of a study of CD8+ T cells in alopecia areata. Study results and caveats: Tofacitinib delivered significant drops in scalp clonality and in expanded CD8+ clones among the top 100. Association of baseline CD8+ expansion with response is uncertain owing to one nonresponder. In patients, TCRs were shared less clearly than in mice, and HLA may possibly be involved.

The germline V and J ends were trimmed by 7 bases and 5 bases, with 20 bases remaining between them. CDR3 length: 15 residues. Looked up from germline, CDR1 is MNHEY and CDR2 is SVGAGI. The treatment was: oral pan-JAK inhibitor, 5-10 mg twice daily. PBMCs served as the source from which CD4+ and CD8+ T cells were sorted. This sequence originates from a human donor with alopecia areata. The rearrangement joins TRBV6-5 to TRBJ1-1, with D hard to call. Sequences were derived from CD4+ T cells sorted from blood, sampled at week 49, from a patient treated with tofacitinib. CDR3 sequence reads: CASKGEANLGTEAFF. The CDR3 DNA reads as TGTGCCAGCAAGGGTGAAGCAAACCTTGGGACTGAAGCTTTCTTT.